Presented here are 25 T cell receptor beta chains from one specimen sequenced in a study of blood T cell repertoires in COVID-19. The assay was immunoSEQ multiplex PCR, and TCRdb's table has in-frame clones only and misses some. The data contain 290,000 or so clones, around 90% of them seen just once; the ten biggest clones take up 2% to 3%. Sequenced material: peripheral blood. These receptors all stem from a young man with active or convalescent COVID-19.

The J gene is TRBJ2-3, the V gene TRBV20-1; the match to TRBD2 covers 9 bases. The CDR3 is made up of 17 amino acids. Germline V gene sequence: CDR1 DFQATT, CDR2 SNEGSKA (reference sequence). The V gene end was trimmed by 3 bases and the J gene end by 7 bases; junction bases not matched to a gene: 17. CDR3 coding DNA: TGCAGTGCTAGTCCGGGACTAGCCCTTACTGACGCACATACGCAGTATTTT. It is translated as CSASPGLALTDAHTQYF.

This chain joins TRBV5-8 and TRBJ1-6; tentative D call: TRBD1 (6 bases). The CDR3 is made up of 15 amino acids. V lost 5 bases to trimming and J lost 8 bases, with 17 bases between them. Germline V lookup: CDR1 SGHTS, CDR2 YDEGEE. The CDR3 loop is CASSSRGSVDSPLHF. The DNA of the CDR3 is TGTGCCAGCAGTAGCAGGGGATCGGTGGATTCACCCCTCCACTTT.

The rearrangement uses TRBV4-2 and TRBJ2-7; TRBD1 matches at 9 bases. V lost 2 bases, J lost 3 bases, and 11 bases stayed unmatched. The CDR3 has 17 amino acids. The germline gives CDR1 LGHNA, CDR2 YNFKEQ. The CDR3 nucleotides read TGTGCCAGCAGCCAAAGCGTCGGGACAGGGATTGTCTACGAGCAGTACTTC. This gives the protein CASSQSVGTGIVYEQYF.

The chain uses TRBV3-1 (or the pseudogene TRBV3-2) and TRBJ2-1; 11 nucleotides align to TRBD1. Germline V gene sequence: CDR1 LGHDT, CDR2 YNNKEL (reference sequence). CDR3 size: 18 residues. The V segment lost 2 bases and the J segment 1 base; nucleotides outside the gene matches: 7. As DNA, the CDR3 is TGTGCCAGCAGCCAACTACCAGGACAGGGGGCGTCCTACAATGAGCAGTTCTTC. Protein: CASSQLPGQGASYNEQFF.

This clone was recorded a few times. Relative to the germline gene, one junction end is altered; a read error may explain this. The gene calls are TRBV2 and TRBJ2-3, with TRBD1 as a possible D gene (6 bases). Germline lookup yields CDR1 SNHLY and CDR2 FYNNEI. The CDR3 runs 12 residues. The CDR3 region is CAGRQDADTQYF. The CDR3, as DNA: TGTGCCGGCAGACAGGACGCAGATACGCAGTATTTT.

The DNA of the CDR3 is TGTGCCAGCAGTGCCCCATGGGCTGACAACTATGGCTACACCTTC. Amino acid sequence: CASSAPWADNYGYTF. This sequence joins TRBV2 and TRBJ1-2, with D unresolved. CDR1 is SNHLY, CDR2 FYNNEI, per germline. The CDR3 has 15 amino acids. The V gene lost 4 bases and the J gene lost 2 bases, with 14 bases spanning the gap. Full variable domain (outside the CDR3, taken from reference TRBV2 and TRBJ1-2): EPEVTQTPSHQVTQMGQEVILRCVPISNHLYFYWYRQILGQKVEFLVSFYNNEISEKSEIFDDQFSVERPDGSNFTLKIRSTKLEDSAMYFCASSAPWADNYGYTFGSGTRLTVV.

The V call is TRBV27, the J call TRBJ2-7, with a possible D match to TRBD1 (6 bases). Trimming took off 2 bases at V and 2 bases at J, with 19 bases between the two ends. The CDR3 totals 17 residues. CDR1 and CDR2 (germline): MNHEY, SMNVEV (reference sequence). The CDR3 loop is CASSLSSETGTTYEQYF. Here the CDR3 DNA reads TGTGCCAGCAGTTTAAGTTCCGAGACAGGTACGACCTACGAGCAGTACTTC.

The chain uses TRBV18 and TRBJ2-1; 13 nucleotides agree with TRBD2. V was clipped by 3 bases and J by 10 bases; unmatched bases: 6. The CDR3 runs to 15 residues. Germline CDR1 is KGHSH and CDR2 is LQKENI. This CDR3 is CASSPRTSGGKEQFF. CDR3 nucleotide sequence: TGTGCCAGCTCACCCAGGACTAGCGGGGGCAAGGAGCAGTTCTTC.

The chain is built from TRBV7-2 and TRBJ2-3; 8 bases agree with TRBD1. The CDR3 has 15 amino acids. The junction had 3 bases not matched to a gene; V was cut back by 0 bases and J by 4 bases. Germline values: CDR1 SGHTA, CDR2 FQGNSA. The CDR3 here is CASSLAAGGADTQYF. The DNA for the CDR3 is TGTGCCAGCAGCTTAGCGGCAGGGGGCGCAGATACGCAGTATTTT.

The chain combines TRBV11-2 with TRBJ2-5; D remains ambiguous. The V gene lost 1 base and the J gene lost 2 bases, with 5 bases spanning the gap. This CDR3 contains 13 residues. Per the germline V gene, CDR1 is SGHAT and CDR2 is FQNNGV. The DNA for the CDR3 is TGTGCCAGCAGCTTAGTCCCGCAAGAGACCCAGTACTTC. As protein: CASSLVPQETQYF.

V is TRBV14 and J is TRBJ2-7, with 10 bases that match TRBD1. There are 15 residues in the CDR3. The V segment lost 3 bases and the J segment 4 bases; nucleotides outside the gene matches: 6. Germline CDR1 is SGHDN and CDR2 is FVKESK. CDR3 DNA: TGTGCCAGCAGCCAGTCGACAGGGGGCAGGTACGAGCAGTACTTC. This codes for CASSQSTGGRYEQYF.

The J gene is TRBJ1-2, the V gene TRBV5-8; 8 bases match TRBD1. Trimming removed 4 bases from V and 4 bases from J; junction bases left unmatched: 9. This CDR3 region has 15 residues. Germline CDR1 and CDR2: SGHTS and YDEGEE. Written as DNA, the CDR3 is TGTGCCAGCAGCCTGACGACAGGGGCCTCCTATGGCTACACCTTC. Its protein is CASSLTTGASYGYTF.

The DNA of the CDR3 is TGTGCCAGCAGCAAAGAGGGCAGGGAAGCCTACAATGAGCAGTTCTTC. Residues: CASSKEGREAYNEQFF. V and J are TRBV21-1 and TRBJ2-1; TRBD1 was called by the table and not checked on the DNA. TRBV21-1 corresponds to a pseudogene. CDR3 length: 16 residues.

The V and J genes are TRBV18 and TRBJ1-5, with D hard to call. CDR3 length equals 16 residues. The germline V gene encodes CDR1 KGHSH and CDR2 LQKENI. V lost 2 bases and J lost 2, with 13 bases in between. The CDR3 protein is CASSPDKEGRNQPQHF. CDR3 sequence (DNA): TGTGCCAGCTCACCAGACAAGGAGGGTCGCAATCAGCCCCAGCATTTT. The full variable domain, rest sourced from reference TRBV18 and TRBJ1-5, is NAGVMQNPRHLVRRRGQEARLRCSPMKGHSHVYWYRQLPEEGLKFMVYLQKENIIDESGMPKERFSAEFPKEGPSILRIQQVVRGDSAAYFCASSPDKEGRNQPQHFGDGTRLSIL.

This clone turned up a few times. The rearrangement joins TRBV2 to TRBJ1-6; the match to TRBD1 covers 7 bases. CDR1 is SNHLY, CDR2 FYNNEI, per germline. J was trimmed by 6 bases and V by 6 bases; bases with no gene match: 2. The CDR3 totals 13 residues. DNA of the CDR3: TGTGCCAGCAGAGGGACAGCTAATTCACCCCTCCACTTT. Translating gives CASRGTANSPLHF.

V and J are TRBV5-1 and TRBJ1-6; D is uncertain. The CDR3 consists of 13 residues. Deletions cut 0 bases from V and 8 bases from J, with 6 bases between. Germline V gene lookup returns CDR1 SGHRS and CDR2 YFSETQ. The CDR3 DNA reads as TGCGCCAGCAGCTTGGAGCAGGATTCACCCCTCCACTTT. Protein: CASSLEQDSPLHF. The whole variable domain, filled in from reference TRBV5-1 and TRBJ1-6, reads KAGVTQTPRYLIKTRGQQVTLSCSPISGHRSVSWYQQTPGQGLQFLFEYFSETQRNKGNFPGRFSGRQFSNSRSEMNVSTLELGDSALYLCASSLEQDSPLHFGNGTRLTVT.

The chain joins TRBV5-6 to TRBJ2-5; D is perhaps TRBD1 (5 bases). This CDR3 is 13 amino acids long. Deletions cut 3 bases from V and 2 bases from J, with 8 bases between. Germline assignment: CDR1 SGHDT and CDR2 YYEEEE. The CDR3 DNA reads TGTGCCAGCAGCTATGACAGACAAGAGACCCAGTACTTC. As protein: CASSYDRQETQYF.

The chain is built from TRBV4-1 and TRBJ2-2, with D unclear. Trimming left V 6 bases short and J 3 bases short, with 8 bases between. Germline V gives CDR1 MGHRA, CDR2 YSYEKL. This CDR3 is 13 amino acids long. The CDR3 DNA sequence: TGCGCCAGCAGTCTTCGGGACACCGGGGAGCTGTTTTTT. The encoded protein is CASSLRDTGELFF.

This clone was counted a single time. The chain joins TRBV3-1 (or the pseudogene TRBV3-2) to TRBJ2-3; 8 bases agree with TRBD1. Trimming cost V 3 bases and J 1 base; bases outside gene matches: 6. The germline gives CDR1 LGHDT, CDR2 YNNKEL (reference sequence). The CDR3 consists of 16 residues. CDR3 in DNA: TGTGCCAGCAGCCACTCAGGACAGGGACGCACAGATACGCAGTATTTT. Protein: CASSHSGQGRTDTQYF.

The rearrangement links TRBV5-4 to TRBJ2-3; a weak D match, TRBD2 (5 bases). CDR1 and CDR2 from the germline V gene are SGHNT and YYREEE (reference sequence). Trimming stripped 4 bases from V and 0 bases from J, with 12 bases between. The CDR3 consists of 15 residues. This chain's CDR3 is CASSPAGGSTDTQYF. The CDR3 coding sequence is TGTGCCAGCAGCCCCGCGGGCGGCAGCACAGATACGCAGTATTTT.

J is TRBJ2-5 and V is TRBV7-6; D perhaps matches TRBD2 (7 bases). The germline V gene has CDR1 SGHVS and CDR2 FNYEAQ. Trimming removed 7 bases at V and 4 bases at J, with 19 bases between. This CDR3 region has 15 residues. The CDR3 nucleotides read TGTGCCAGCAATTGGGGGGGGCGAGAGTCAGAGACCCAGTACTTC. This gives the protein CASNWGGRESETQYF.

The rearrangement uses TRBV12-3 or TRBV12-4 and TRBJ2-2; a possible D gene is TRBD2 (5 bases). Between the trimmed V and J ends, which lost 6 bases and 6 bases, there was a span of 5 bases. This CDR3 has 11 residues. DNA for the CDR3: TGTGCCAGCAGGGGAGCCGGGGAGCTGTTTTTT. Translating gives CASRGAGELFF.

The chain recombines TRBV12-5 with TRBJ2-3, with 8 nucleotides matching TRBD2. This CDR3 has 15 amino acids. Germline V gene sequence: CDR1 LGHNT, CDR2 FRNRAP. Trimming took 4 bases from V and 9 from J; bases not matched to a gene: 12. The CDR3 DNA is TGTGCTAGTGGTTCCGCCGGGACTAGTGGGGGGACGCAGTATTTT. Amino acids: CASGSAGTSGGTQYF.

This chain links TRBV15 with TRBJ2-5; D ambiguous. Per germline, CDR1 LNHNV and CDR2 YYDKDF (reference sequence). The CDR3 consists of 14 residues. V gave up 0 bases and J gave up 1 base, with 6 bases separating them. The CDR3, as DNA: TGTGCCACCAGCAGAGATCAGGCCCAAGAGACCCAGTACTTC. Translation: CATSRDQAQETQYF. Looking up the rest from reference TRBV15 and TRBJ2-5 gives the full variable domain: DAMVIQNPRYQVTQFGKPVTLSCSQTLNHNVMYWYQQKSSQAPKLLFHYYDKDFNNEADTPDNFQSRRPNTSFCFLDIRSPGLGDTAMYLCATSRDQAQETQYFGPGTRLLVL.

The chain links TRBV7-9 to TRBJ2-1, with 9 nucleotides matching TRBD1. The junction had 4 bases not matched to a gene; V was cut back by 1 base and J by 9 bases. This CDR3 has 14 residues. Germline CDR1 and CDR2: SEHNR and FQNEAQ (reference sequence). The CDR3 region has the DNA TGTGCCAGCAGCTTAGGACAGGGGGGAGGTGAGCAGTTCTTC. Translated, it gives CASSLGQGGGEQFF.